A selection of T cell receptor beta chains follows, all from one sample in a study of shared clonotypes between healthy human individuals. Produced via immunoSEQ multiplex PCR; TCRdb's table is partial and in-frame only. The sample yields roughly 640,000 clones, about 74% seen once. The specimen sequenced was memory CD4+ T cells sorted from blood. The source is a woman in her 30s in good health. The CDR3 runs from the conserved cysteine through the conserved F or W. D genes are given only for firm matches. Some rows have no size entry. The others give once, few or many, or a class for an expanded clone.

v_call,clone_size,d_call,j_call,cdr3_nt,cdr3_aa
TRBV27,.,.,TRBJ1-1,TGTGCCAGCAGTAGGGGGGATATGAACACTGAAGCTTTCTTT,CASSRGDMNTEAFF
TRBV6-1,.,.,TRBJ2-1,TGTGCCAGCAGTGGGCCTACAGCCGGCTCCTACAATGAGCAGTTCTTC,CASSGPTAGSYNEQFF
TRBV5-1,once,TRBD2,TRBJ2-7,TGCGCCAGCAGCTCCGGGACTAGCGACTCCTACGAGCAGTACTTC,CASSSGTSDSYEQYF
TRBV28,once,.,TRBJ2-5,TGTGCCAGCTTGATACGGGAGTTCCCAGAGACCCAGTACTTC,CASLIREFPETQYF
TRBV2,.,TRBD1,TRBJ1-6,TGTGCCAGCATCGGACAGGGTGATTCACCCCTCCACTTT,CASIGQGDSPLHF
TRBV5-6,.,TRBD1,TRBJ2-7,TGTGCCAGCAGCTTGCTGGGACAGAGGGGAGAGCAGTACTTC,CASSLLGQRGEQYF
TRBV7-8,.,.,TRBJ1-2,TGTGCCAGCAGTACCGAGCCGGGGGGCTACACCTTC,CASSTEPGGYTF
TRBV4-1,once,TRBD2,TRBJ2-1,TGCGCCAGCAGCCAAGATGTACGGAGGCGGGAGAAATTTTACAATGAGCAGTTCTTC,CASSQDVRRREKFYNEQFF
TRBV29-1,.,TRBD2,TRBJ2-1,TGCAGCTTCACCAGCGGGGGAGGGACACGTGAGCAGTTCTTC,CSFTSGGGTREQFF
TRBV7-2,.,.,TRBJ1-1,TGTGCCAGCAGCTCTAGCTGGGGGACGAGGGTTGAAGCTTTCTTT,CASSSSWGTRVEAFF
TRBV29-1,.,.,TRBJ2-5,TGCAGCGTTGAAGAGGATCAAGAGACCCAGTACTTC,CSVEEDQETQYF
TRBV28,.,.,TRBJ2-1,TGTGCCAGCAGTTTAATCGGGACTTCGGATGAGCAGTTCTTC,CASSLIGTSDEQFF
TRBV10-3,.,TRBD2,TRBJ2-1,TGTGCCATCAGTGCTCCGACTAGCGCGTACAATGAGCAGTTCTTC,CAISAPTSAYNEQFF
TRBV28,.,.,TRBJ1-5,TGTGCCAGCAGTGGGGAGGCGGGGTATCAGCCCCAGCATTTT,CASSGEAGYQPQHF
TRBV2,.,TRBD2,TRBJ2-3,TGTGCCAGCATATCCGGGACTAGCGGGTATTCCACAGATACGCAGTATTTT,CASISGTSGYSTDTQYF
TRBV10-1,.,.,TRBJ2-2,TGCGCCAGCAGTGTAGGGGTGGGCACCGGGGAGCTGTTTTTT,CASSVGVGTGELFF
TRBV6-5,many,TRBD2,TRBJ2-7,TGTGCCAGCAGTTACTCGTCACTAGCGGGATCTTACGAGCAGTACTTC,CASSYSSLAGSYEQYF
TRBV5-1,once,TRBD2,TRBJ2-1,TGCGCCACCCGGACTAGCGGGGACTCGAATGAGCAGTTCTTC,CATRTSGDSNEQFF
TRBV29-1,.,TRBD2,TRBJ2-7,TGCAGCGTTGAGGGGGAGCAGACTAGCGGGGCCTACGAGCAGTACTTC,CSVEGEQTSGAYEQYF
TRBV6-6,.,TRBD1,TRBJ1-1,TGTGCCAGCAGCCGGACAGGGGAAAATGAAGCTTTCTTT,CASSRTGENEAFF
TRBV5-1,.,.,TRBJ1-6,TGCGCCAGCAGCCCAGACGCCTACCGCTCCTATAATTCACCCCTCCACTTT,CASSPDAYRSYNSPLHF
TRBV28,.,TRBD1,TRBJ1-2,TGTGCCAGCAGCTCCTTATGGGACAGGGGGACCTCCTATGGCTACACCTTC,CASSSLWDRGTSYGYTF
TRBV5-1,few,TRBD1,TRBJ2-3,TGCGCCAGCAGCAGGGACAGAGAAATACAAATGAATACGCAGTATTTT,CASSRDREIQMNTQYF
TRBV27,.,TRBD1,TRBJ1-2,TGTGCCAGCAGTTCGACAGGGGCTCTTGATGGCTACACCTTC,CASSSTGALDGYTF
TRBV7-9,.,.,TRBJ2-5,TGTGCCAGCAGCCCGCCCGCCGGGCAAGAGACCCAGTACTTC,CASSPPAGQETQYF
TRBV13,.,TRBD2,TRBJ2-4,TGTGCCAGCAGCCCTAAACTAGCGGGAGTAGGTAACATTCAGTACTTC,CASSPKLAGVGNIQYF
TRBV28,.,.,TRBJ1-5,TGTGCCAGCAGTTCCTGGGGGGATCAGCCCCAGCATTTT,CASSSWGDQPQHF
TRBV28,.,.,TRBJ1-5,TGTGCCAGCAGTTTCCCCGGGTCTGGCAATCAGCCCCAGCATTTT,CASSFPGSGNQPQHF